Listed below are T cell receptor beta chains from one sample, sequenced in a study of shared clonotypes between healthy human individuals. The data were produced by immunoSEQ multiplex PCR, yet TCRdb's version contains in-frame clones alone and is incomplete. This table has approximately 2,300,000 clones, under 95% appearing once. The specimen was naive CD4+ T cells from PBMCs. Receptor source: a man younger than 35 in good health. Some clones in this sample may be carry-over from other donors' samples. Both conserved end residues are part of each CDR3. Each record gives: clone size, D gene, J gene, V gene, CDR3 DNA, CDR3 protein. D genes are given only for firm matches. For some rows the clone size is stated as once, few or many, or as a class when expanded; others skip it.

clone size: -
D gene: -
J gene: TRBJ1-1
V gene: TRBV5-1
CDR3 DNA: TGCGCCAGCAGGCCCTCATTGGGGTCCCAGTTGGCTGAAGCTTTCTTT
CDR3 protein: CASRPSLGSQLAEAFF

clone size: -
D gene: -
J gene: TRBJ1-5
V gene: TRBV15
CDR3 DNA: TGTGCCACCAGCAGAGCCCCCAATCAGCCCCAGCATTTT
CDR3 protein: CATSRAPNQPQHF

clone size: -
D gene: TRBD2
J gene: TRBJ2-3
V gene: TRBV27
CDR3 DNA: TGTGCCAGCAGCACCCTCTCGAGAATAGCGGGGGGCCCAGATACGCAGTATTTT
CDR3 protein: CASSTLSRIAGGPDTQYF

clone size: -
D gene: TRBD2
J gene: TRBJ2-1
V gene: TRBV7-6
CDR3 DNA: TGTGCCAGCAGCTTAGGACTAGCGTCCTACAATGAGCAGTTCTTC
CDR3 protein: CASSLGLASYNEQFF

clone size: -
D gene: -
J gene: TRBJ2-7
V gene: TRBV19
CDR3 DNA: TGTGCCAGCTCCCAGTGGGGCGAGCAGTACTTC
CDR3 protein: CASSQWGEQYF

clone size: -
D gene: -
J gene: TRBJ2-5
V gene: TRBV6-1
CDR3 DNA: TGTGCCAGCCTACTTCTAGCTCGTGGCCAAGAGACCCAGTACTTC
CDR3 protein: CASLLLARGQETQYF

clone size: -
D gene: -
J gene: TRBJ2-7
V gene: TRBV5-8
CDR3 DNA: TGTGCCTCGGGGGAAGTCCCCTACGAGCAGTACTTC
CDR3 protein: CASGEVPYEQYF

clone size: once
D gene: TRBD1
J gene: TRBJ2-3
V gene: TRBV27
CDR3 DNA: TGTGCCAGCAGCCAAGGACAGGCCGGAGGTCAGTATTTT
CDR3 protein: CASSQGQAGGQYF

clone size: -
D gene: -
J gene: TRBJ1-5
V gene: TRBV7-2
CDR3 DNA: TGTGCCAGCAGCGACCGGGACGGCGATCAGCCCCAGCATTTT
CDR3 protein: CASSDRDGDQPQHF

clone size: -
D gene: -
J gene: TRBJ2-6
V gene: TRBV19
CDR3 DNA: TGTGCCAGTAGTGTGACAGCTGGGGCCAACGTCCTGACTTTC
CDR3 protein: CASSVTAGANVLTF

clone size: -
D gene: -
J gene: TRBJ1-1
V gene: TRBV28
CDR3 DNA: TGTGCCACTTCCCCTTACATCAACACTGAAGCTTTCTTT
CDR3 protein: CATSPYINTEAFF

clone size: -
D gene: TRBD1
J gene: TRBJ2-7
V gene: TRBV19
CDR3 DNA: TGTGCCAGTTCTCTCAGAGGACAGGGGGTGGGCGAGCAGTACTTC
CDR3 protein: CASSLRGQGVGEQYF

clone size: -
D gene: -
J gene: TRBJ2-2
V gene: TRBV5-1
CDR3 DNA: TGCGCCAGCAGCTTAGGAGACACCGGGGAGCTGTTTTTT
CDR3 protein: CASSLGDTGELFF

clone size: -
D gene: -
J gene: TRBJ1-2
V gene: TRBV18
CDR3 DNA: TGTGCCAGCTCACCCATCATTGCGGGGGGCTACACCTTC
CDR3 protein: CASSPIIAGGYTF

clone size: -
D gene: -
J gene: TRBJ1-1
V gene: TRBV11-2
CDR3 DNA: TGTGCCAGCAGCTTAGGGCAGGGGCGTGAAGCTTTCTTT
CDR3 protein: CASSLGQGREAFF

clone size: -
D gene: -
J gene: TRBJ2-5
V gene: TRBV5-8
CDR3 DNA: TGTGCCAGCAGGCCCCAAGGTCGGCCCCAAGAGACCCAGTACTTC
CDR3 protein: CASRPQGRPQETQYF

clone size: -
D gene: -
J gene: TRBJ1-2
V gene: TRBV14
CDR3 DNA: TGTGCCAGCAGCCAGGACGGCGGCTACACCTTC
CDR3 protein: CASSQDGGYTF

clone size: -
D gene: -
J gene: TRBJ2-7
V gene: TRBV28
CDR3 DNA: TGTGCCAGCAGTTCTTTACGGGTCTCCTACGAGCAGTACTTC
CDR3 protein: CASSSLRVSYEQYF

clone size: -
D gene: TRBD1
J gene: TRBJ1-5
V gene: TRBV7-9
CDR3 DNA: TGTGCCAGCAGCTCCCGGACAGGGCCTATTGGCAATCAGCCCCAGCATTTT
CDR3 protein: CASSSRTGPIGNQPQHF

clone size: few
D gene: TRBD1
J gene: TRBJ2-4
V gene: TRBV9
CDR3 DNA: TGTGCCAGCAGCCTAGGTGGACAGGTCGAAAACATTCAGTACTTC
CDR3 protein: CASSLGGQVENIQYF

clone size: -
D gene: -
J gene: TRBJ2-3
V gene: TRBV19
CDR3 DNA: TGTGCCAGTAGCTTATCGACAGGGAGGGAGGGAGTGGGCACAGATACGCAGTATTTT
CDR3 protein: CASSLSTGREGVGTDTQYF

clone size: -
D gene: -
J gene: TRBJ2-1
V gene: TRBV7-9
CDR3 DNA: TGTGCCAGCAGCTTAGATTGGCGGCCTAGGCGAGATGAGCAGTTCTTC
CDR3 protein: CASSLDWRPRRDEQFF

clone size: -
D gene: -
J gene: TRBJ1-4
V gene: TRBV15
CDR3 DNA: TGTGCCACCAGCAGAGGGGGGGCTCCCACAGTGAATGAAAAACTGTTTTTT
CDR3 protein: CATSRGGAPTVNEKLFF

clone size: -
D gene: -
J gene: TRBJ1-4
V gene: TRBV6-1
CDR3 DNA: TGTGCCAGCAGAGCCAGGGAGGGTTCTACTGAAAAACTGTTTTTT
CDR3 protein: CASRAREGSTEKLFF

clone size: -
D gene: -
J gene: TRBJ1-5
V gene: TRBV5-1
CDR3 DNA: TGCGCCAGCAGCTTGGAAGGGGAGCATCAGCCCCAGCATTTT
CDR3 protein: CASSLEGEHQPQHF

clone size: -
D gene: -
J gene: TRBJ2-5
V gene: TRBV2
CDR3 DNA: TGTGCCAGCAGCCAGAGCAGCCCCCAAGAGACCCAGTACTTC
CDR3 protein: CASSQSSPQETQYF

clone size: -
D gene: -
J gene: TRBJ1-3
V gene: TRBV6-6
CDR3 DNA: TGTGCCAGCAGTCCCACGGGTAACACCATATATTTT
CDR3 protein: CASSPTGNTIYF

clone size: -
D gene: -
J gene: TRBJ2-7
V gene: TRBV6-1
CDR3 DNA: TGTGCCAGCAGTGTTTCCCCCGGTTGGGAGCAGTACTTC
CDR3 protein: CASSVSPGWEQYF

clone size: -
D gene: -
J gene: TRBJ1-3
V gene: TRBV28
CDR3 DNA: TGTGCCAGCAGTTTGGTGGGTTCTGGAAACACCATATATTTT
CDR3 protein: CASSLVGSGNTIYF

clone size: -
D gene: -
J gene: TRBJ1-2
V gene: TRBV28
CDR3 DNA: TGTGCCAGCAGTCCCATCCGAAGCGGCTACACCTTC
CDR3 protein: CASSPIRSGYTF

clone size: -
D gene: TRBD2
J gene: TRBJ2-4
V gene: TRBV7-9
CDR3 DNA: TGTGCCAGCAGCTCCATCTCTCGCGGGAGGGCGGCCAAAAACATTCAGTACTTC
CDR3 protein: CASSSISRGRAAKNIQYF

clone size: -
D gene: -
J gene: TRBJ2-5
V gene: TRBV7-9
CDR3 DNA: TGTGCCAGCAGCCCGGACAGTCTCAGGGAGGACCAGTACTTC
CDR3 protein: CASSPDSLREDQYF

clone size: once
D gene: -
J gene: TRBJ1-3
V gene: TRBV5-1
CDR3 DNA: TGCGCCAGCAGCTTGGGGCCCGTGGATGGAAACACCATATATTTT
CDR3 protein: CASSLGPVDGNTIYF

clone size: once
D gene: -
J gene: TRBJ2-2
V gene: TRBV21-1
CDR3 DNA: TGTGCCAACGAAATCCCCGGGGAGCTGTTTTTT
CDR3 protein: CANEIPGELFF